This T cell receptor beta chain was identified during a study of T cell repertoires in cytomegalovirus infection. Study at large: HLA-C-restricted CMV epitopes, recently identified, and well-studied HLA-B-restricted ones were used by the study. A matching HLA type, together with CMV infection, was signaled by public TCR beta signatures. Overall study findings and caveats: It was HLA-C-restricted CMV-specific TCR beta clonotypes that dominated the response ex vivo. Totalled public TCR beta family frequency picked out people who carried CMV plus the relevant HLA.

Turning to this clonotype: Its cognate antigen is unknown.

TCRdb reprocessed the reads with MiXCR, giving one entry per CDR3 protein. The sample gives a few hundred thousand distinct CDR3 sequences, just under 40% of which show up once; about half is in the top ten. Specimen: cultured PBMCs, collected from culture after CMV antigen stimulation. This receptor was obtained from a human donor in good health (CMV status not recorded). Some clones in this sample may be carry-over from other donors' samples.

CDR3 coding DNA: TGCAGTGCTAGTCAGGGCTCTGGAAACACCATATATTTT. Its protein is CSASQGSGNTIYF. V gene TRBV20-1 combines with J gene TRBJ1-3; the D gene is possibly TRBD1 (5 bases). V lost 3 bases and J lost 0, with 6 bases in between. This CDR3 spans 13 amino acids. Germline loops: CDR1 DFQATT, CDR2 SNEGSKA (reference sequence).